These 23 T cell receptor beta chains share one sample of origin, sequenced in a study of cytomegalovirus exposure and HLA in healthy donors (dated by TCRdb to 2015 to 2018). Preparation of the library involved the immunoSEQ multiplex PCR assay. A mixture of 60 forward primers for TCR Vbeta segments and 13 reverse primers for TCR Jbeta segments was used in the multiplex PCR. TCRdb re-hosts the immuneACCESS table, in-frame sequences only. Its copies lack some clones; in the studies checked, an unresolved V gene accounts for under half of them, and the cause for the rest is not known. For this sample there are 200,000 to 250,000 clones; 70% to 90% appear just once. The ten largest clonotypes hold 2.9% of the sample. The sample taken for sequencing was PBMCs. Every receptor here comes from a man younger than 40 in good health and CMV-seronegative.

The chain's CDR3 is CASSLGFRQSNTGELFF. The CDR3 DNA reads TGTGCCAGCAGCTTAGGGTTTCGGCAGTCGAACACCGGGGAGCTGTTTTTT. The V gene is TRBV7-8, the J gene TRBJ1-3; D is unclear. The tail of the sequence fits TRBJ2-2 better, so the J call may be wrong. The germline V gene encodes CDR1 SGHVS and CDR2 FQNEAQ. This CDR3 is 17 amino acids long.

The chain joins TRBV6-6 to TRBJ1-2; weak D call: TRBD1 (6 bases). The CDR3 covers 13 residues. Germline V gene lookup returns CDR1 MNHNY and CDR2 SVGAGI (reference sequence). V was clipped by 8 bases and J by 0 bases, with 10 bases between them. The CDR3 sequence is CASRDTTNYGYTF. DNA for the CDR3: TGTGCCAGCCGGGACACTACTAACTATGGCTACACCTTC.

The DNA of the CDR3 is TGTGCCAGCGGGGACGGGGGGGCCTACGAGCAGTACTTC. It yields the protein CASGDGGAYEQYF. The chain couples TRBV9 to TRBJ2-7, with TRBD2 matching over 8 bases. Germline lookup yields CDR1 SGDLS and CDR2 YYNGEE. V trimming: 7 bases; J trimming: 2 bases; junction bases outside the gene matches: 5. CDR3 length equals 13 residues.

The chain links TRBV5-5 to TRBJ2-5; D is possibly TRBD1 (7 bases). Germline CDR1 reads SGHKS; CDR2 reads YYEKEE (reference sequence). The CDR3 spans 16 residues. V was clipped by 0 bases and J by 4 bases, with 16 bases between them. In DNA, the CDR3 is TGTGCCAGCAGCTTGGACCTGGCGGGACAGAGAGAGACCCAGTACTTC. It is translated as CASSLDLAGQRETQYF.

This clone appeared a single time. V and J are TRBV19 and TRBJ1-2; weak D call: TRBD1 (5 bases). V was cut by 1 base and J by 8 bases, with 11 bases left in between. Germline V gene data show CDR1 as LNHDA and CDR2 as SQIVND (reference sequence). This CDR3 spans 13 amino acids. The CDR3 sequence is CASSIAGTDGYTF. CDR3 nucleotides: TGTGCCAGTAGTATAGCAGGGACTGACGGCTACACCTTC.

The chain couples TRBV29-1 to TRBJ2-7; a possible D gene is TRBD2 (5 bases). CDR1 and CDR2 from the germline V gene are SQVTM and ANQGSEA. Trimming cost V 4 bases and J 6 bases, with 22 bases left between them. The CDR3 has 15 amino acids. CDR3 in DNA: TGCAGCGTTGGCTCCCCCGGGGAGCATCAGCGCGAGCAGTACTTC. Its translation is CSVGSPGEHQREQYF.

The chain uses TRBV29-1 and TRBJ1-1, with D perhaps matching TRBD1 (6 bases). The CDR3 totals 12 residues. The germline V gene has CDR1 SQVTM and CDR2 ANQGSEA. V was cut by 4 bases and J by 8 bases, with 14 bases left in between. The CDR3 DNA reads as TGCAGCGTTGGAATGCGGGGGGGCGAAGCTTTCTTT. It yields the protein CSVGMRGGEAFF.

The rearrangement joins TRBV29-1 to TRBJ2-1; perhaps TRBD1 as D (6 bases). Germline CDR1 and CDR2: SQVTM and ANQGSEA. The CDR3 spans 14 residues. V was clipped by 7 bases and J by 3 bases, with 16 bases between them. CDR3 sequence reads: CSATGPLLYNEQFF. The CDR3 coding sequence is TGCAGCGCTACAGGGCCCCTACTCTACAATGAGCAGTTCTTC.

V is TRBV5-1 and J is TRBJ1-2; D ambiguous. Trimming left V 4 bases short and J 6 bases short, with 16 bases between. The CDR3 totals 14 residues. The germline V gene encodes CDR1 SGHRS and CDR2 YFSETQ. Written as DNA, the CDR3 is TGCGCCAGCAGCCCGGCGCAGGTACTGCATGGCTACACCTTC. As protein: CASSPAQVLHGYTF.

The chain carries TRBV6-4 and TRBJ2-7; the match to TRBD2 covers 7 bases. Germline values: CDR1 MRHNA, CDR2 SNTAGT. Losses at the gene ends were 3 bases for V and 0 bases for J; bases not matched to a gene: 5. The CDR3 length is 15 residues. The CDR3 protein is CASSEIASGSYEQYF. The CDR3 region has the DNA TGTGCCAGCAGTGAAATCGCTAGCGGCTCCTACGAGCAGTACTTC.

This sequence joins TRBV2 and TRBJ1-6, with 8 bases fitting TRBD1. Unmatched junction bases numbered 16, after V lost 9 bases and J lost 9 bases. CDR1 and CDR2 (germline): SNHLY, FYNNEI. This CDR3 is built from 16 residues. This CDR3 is CARVGLQGESGSPLHF. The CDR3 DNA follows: TGTGCCAGGGTGGGGTTACAGGGGGAAAGCGGTTCACCCCTCCACTTT.

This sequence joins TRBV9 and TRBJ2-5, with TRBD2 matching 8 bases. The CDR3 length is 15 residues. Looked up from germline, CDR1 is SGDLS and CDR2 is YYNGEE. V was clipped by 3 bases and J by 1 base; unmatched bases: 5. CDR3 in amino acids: CASSEMRGVQETQYF. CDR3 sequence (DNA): TGTGCCAGCAGCGAGATGCGGGGGGTCCAAGAGACCCAGTACTTC.

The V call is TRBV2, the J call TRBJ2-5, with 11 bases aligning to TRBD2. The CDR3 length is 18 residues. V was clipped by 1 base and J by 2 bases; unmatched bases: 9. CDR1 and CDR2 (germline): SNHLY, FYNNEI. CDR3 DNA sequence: TGTGCCAGCAGTGAAGTGGTACGACTAGCGGGGAGACAAGAGACCCAGTACTTC. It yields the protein CASSEVVRLAGRQETQYF.

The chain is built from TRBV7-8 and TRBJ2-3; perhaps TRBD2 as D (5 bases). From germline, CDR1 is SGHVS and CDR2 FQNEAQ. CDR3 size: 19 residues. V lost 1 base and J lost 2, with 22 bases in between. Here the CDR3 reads CASSLGLYPSGTFTDTQYF. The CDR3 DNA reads TGTGCCAGCAGCTTAGGCCTATACCCGAGCGGAACCTTCACAGATACGCAGTATTTT.

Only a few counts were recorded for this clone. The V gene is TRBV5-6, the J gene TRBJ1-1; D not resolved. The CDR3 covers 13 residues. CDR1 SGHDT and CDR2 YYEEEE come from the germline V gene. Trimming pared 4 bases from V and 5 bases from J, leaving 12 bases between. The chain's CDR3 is CASSTAGRTEAFF. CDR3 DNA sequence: TGTGCCAGCAGCACCGCGGGAAGGACTGAAGCTTTCTTT. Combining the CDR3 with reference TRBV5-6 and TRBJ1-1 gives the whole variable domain DAGVTQSPTHLIKTRGQQVTLRCSPKSGHDTVSWYQQALGQGPQFIFQYYEEEERQRGNFPDRFSGHQFPNYSSELNVNALLLGDSALYLCASSTAGRTEAFFGQGTRLTVV.

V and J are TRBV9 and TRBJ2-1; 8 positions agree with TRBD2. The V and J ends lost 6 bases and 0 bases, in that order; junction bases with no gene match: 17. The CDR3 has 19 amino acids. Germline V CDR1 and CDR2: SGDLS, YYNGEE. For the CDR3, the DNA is TGTGCCAGCACACGATCCGGGACTAGGACCCCGAGCTCCTACAATGAGCAGTTCTTC. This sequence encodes CASTRSGTRTPSSYNEQFF.

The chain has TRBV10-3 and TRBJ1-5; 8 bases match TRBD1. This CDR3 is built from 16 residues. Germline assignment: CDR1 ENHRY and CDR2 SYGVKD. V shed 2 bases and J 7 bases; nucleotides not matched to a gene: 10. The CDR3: CAISEPGDRGGQPQHF. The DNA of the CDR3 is TGTGCCATCAGTGAGCCGGGTGACAGGGGAGGACAGCCCCAGCATTTT.

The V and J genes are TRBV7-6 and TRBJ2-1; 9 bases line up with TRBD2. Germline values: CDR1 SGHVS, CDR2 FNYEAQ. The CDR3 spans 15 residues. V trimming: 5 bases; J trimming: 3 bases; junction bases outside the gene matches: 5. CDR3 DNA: TGTGCCAGCAGCCTGAGTAGCGGGGGCTACAATGAGCAGTTCTTC. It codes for CASSLSSGGYNEQFF.

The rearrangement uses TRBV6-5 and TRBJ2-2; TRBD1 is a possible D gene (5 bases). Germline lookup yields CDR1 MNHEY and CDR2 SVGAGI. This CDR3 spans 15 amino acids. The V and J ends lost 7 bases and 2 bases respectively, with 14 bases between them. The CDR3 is CASTFRQPNTGELFF. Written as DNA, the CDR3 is TGTGCCAGCACCTTTCGACAGCCCAACACCGGGGAGCTGTTTTTT.

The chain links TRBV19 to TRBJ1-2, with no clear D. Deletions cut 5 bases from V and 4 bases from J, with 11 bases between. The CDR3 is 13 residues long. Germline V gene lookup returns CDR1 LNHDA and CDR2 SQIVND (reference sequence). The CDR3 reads CASSREASYGYTF. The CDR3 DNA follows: TGTGCCAGTAGTCGAGAAGCGAGCTATGGCTACACCTTC.

DNA for the CDR3: TGTGCCAGCAGCCAAGAGGGACAGGGGTCGTACAATGAGCAGTTCTTC. It codes for CASSQEGQGSYNEQFF. This chain links TRBV14 with TRBJ2-1; TRBD1 matches at 10 bases. The CDR3 sequence is 16 residues long. With V trimmed by 0 bases and J by 4 bases, 3 bases remained unmatched. CDR1 is SGHDN and CDR2 is FVKESK in the germline V gene.

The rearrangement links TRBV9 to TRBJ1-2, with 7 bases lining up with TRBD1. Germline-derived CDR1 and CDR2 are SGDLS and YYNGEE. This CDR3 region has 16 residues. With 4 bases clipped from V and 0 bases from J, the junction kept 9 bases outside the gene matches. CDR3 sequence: CASSPTGTVANYGYTF. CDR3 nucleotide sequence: TGTGCCAGCAGCCCAACCGGGACAGTAGCTAACTATGGCTACACCTTC.

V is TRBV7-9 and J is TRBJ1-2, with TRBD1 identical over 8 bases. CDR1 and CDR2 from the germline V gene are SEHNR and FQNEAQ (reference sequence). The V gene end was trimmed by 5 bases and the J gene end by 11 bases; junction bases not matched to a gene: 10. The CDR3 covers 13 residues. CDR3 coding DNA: TGTGCCAGCAGCCCCCGGACAGGGTTTCATTACACCTTC. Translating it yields CASSPRTGFHYTF.